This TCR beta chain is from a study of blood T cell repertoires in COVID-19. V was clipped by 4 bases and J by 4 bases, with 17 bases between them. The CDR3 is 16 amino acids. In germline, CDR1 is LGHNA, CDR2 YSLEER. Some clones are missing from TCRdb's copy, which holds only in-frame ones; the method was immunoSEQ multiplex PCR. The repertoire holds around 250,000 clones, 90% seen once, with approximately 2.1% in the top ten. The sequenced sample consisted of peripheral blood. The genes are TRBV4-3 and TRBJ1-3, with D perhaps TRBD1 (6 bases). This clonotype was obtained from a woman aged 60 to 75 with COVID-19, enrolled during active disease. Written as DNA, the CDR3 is TGCGCCAGCAGCCCGGCGATGGGGGCGCGGGGAAACACCATATATTTT. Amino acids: CASSPAMGARGNTIYF.